The entry below describes one TCR beta chain. Antigen unknown. The CDR3 spans 13 residues. Germline CDR1 reads SGHAT; CDR2 reads FQNNGV. Trimming took 3 bases from V and 7 from J, leaving 13 bases between them. The data derive from a study of cytomegalovirus exposure and HLA in healthy donors. Findings and limits, study-wide: A prior analysis recorded that most TCR beta V segments were productive about 87% or about 30% of the time.

The PCR contained 60 Vbeta and 13 Jbeta primers. Profiled with immunoSEQ multiplex PCR; TCRdb holds only in-frame clones, not every one. The table records about 170,000 clones, 65% to 75% of them present only once. Source material: PBMCs. The V call is TRBV11-2, the J call TRBJ2-7; D is uncertain. The source is a human donor in good health. CDR3 coding DNA: TGTGCCAGCAGCTTGGAGCCTCTTGGAGAGCAGTACTTC. This codes for CASSLEPLGEQYF.